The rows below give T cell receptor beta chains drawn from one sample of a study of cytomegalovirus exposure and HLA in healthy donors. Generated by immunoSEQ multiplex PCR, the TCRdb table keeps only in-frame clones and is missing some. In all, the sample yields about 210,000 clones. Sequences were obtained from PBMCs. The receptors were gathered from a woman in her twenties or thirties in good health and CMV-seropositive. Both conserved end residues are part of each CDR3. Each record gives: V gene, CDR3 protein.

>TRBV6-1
CASSGSSDRGLEAFF
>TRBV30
CAWSELTGTGYGAFF
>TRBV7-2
CASSLVGNRDGEQYF
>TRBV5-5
CASSLLTSGTSSYEQYF
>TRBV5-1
CASSSDRADYEQYF
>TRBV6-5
CASSYWAGGGKETQYF
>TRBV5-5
CASSLGTSRNYNEQFF
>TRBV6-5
CASSFITTGPYGYTF
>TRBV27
CASTQEFHSGANVLTF
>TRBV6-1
CASSERTGSIGEQYF
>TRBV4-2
CASSPSGGQYEQYF
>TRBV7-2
CASSFMGSSYNEQFF
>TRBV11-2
CASRFVGAAGELFF
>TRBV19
CASRPPGTSIHNEQFF
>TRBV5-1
CASSLGRGAYNEQFF
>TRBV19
CASSINSASDREVYNQPQHF
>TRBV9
CASSVGTSSHEQYF
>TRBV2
CASSLRDSYEQYF
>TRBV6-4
CASSEKSGWANYGYTF
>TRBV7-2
CASSPLGGRGMVEQFF
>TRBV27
CASRRTGSYEQYF
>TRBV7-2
CASSGDRGVEQFF
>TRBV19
CASSISALPPFDTQYF
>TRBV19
CATSRTGWDSPLHF
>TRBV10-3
CAISEGTSGDNEQFF
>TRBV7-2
CASSLGPGISSGNTIYF
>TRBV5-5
CASSLLSSGNTIYF
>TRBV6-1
CASREHRGPSRYEQYF
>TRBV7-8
CASSLYADSPLHF
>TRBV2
CATRSGGDEKLFF
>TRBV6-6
CASREHAGSPRYGYTF
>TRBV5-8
CASSLEGIGGYTF
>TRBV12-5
CASGLESGGGYGYTF
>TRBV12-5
CASGLGQGEKLFF
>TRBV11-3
CASSLDSGGNTEAFF
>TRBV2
CASKREGSSYNSPLHF
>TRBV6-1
CASSSFRGPDTQYF